This passage covers 19 T cell receptor beta chains from one sample sequenced in a study of T cells after yellow fever vaccination (dated by TCRdb to between 2019 and 2020). Per the publication, the treatment or condition label means: live attenuated yellow fever vaccine strain. The library was produced with 5' RACE. Sequencing relied on an Illumina HiSeq 2500. The public reads were run again by TCRdb, first through fastp at Q25 and then through MiXCR, and only productive beta chains were kept. Records with the same CDR3 protein are collapsed into one entry carrying the most frequent genes and DNA. This sample holds hundreds of thousands of distinct CDR3 sequences; less than 20% were observed only once. Of the sample, around 15% is held by the ten largest clones. The material sequenced was PBMCs, taken 5 days after the first yellow fever vaccination. All receptors derive from a young man who received the YFV17D yellow fever vaccine.

This clonotype was seen more than once but under ten times. The chain recombines TRBV5-1 with TRBJ2-3, with TRBD2 matching over 14 bases. V trimming: 0 bases; J trimming: 3 bases; junction bases outside the gene matches: 3. The CDR3 has 17 amino acids. Germline V gives CDR1 SGHRS, CDR2 YFSETQ. The CDR3 DNA reads TGCGCCAGCAGCTTGGGACTAGCGGGGGGGCGTACAGATACGCAGTATTTT. Its protein product is CASSLGLAGGRTDTQYF. Filled out from reference TRBV5-1 and TRBJ2-3, the complete variable domain reads KAGVTQTPRYLIKTRGQQVTLSCSPISGHRSVSWYQQTPGQGLQFLFEYFSETQRNKGNFPGRFSGRQFSNSRSEMNVSTLELGDSALYLCASSLGLAGGRTDTQYFGPGTRLTVL.

The rearrangement links TRBV20-1 to TRBJ1-4; D call uncertain. This CDR3 spans 13 amino acids. The ends were cut back, 3 bases at V and 6 bases at J, with 11 bases in the middle. Germline V CDR1 and CDR2: DFQATT, SNEGSKA (reference sequence). This CDR3 is CSASYELDEKLFF. The CDR3 DNA follows: TGCAGTGCTAGTTATGAACTGGATGAAAAACTGTTTTTT.

The gene calls are TRBV2 and TRBJ1-1; D is unresolved. V was clipped by 7 bases and J by 0 bases, with 9 bases between them. CDR3 size: 13 residues. CDR1 is SNHLY and CDR2 is FYNNEI in the germline V gene. Written as DNA, the CDR3 is TGTGCCAGCATCCAGTTAATGAACACTGAAGCTTTCTTT. It codes for CASIQLMNTEAFF. The variable domain in full, with the rest retrieved from reference TRBV2 and TRBJ1-1, is EPEVTQTPSHQVTQMGQEVILRCVPISNHLYFYWYRQILGQKVEFLVSFYNNEISEKSEIFDDQFSVERPDGSNFTLKIRSTKLEDSAMYFCASIQLMNTEAFFGQGTRLTVV.

The table lists this clonotype with a count of one. J is TRBJ2-3 and V is TRBV18; 12 bases map to TRBD2. The junction had 7 bases not matched to a gene; V was cut back by 3 bases and J by 3 bases. There are 17 residues in the CDR3. Germline CDR1 KGHSH, CDR2 LQKENI. CDR3 DNA sequence: TGTGCCAGCTCACCTCCCATGACTAGCGGGGGTACAGATACGCAGTATTTT. It yields the protein CASSPPMTSGGTDTQYF.

There are a few counts of this clonotype. This chain joins TRBV5-1 and TRBJ2-2; no definite D call. V lost 6 bases to trimming and J lost 0 bases, with 12 bases between them. The germline V gene encodes CDR1 SGHRS and CDR2 YFSETQ. The CDR3 has 15 residues. CDR3 loop: CASTQADANTGELFF. The CDR3 DNA is TGCGCCAGCACCCAAGCTGACGCGAACACCGGGGAGCTGTTTTTT. Combining the CDR3 with reference TRBV5-1 and TRBJ2-2 gives the whole variable domain KAGVTQTPRYLIKTRGQQVTLSCSPISGHRSVSWYQQTPGQGLQFLFEYFSETQRNKGNFPGRFSGRQFSNSRSEMNVSTLELGDSALYLCASTQADANTGELFFGEGSRLTVL.

This sequence joins TRBV6-1 and TRBJ2-7; D is possibly TRBD1 (5 bases). CDR3 length: 12 residues. Germline V gene data show CDR1 as MNHNS and CDR2 as SASEGT. The V end lost 9 bases, the J end lost 5 bases, and 14 bases lay between the germline ends. CDR3 DNA sequence: TGTGCCAGGCCCGAGGACATTCACGAGCAGTACGTC. This codes for CARPEDIHEQYV.

This clonotype was seen more than once but under ten times. This chain connects TRBV18 to TRBJ1-6; TRBD1 aligns across 10 bases. The V and J ends lost 3 bases and 8 bases, in that order; junction bases with no gene match: 4. Germline V gives CDR1 KGHSH, CDR2 LQKENI. There are 15 residues in the CDR3. CDR3 loop: CASSPTGGLDSPLHF. The DNA for the CDR3 is TGTGCCAGCTCACCGACAGGGGGCTTGGATTCACCCCTCCACTTT.

V usage is TRBV5-1 and J usage is TRBJ1-2; a possible D gene is TRBD1 (6 bases). The germline CDR1 and CDR2 sequences are SGHRS and YFSETQ. CDR3 length: 14 amino acids. Trimming pared 0 bases from V and 6 bases from J, leaving 12 bases between. This CDR3 is CASSLGGAGNGYTF. In DNA, the CDR3 is TGCGCCAGCAGCTTGGGGGGGGCAGGGAATGGCTACACCTTC. Full variable domain (remainder filled in from reference TRBV5-1 and TRBJ1-2): KAGVTQTPRYLIKTRGQQVTLSCSPISGHRSVSWYQQTPGQGLQFLFEYFSETQRNKGNFPGRFSGRQFSNSRSEMNVSTLELGDSALYLCASSLGGAGNGYTFGSGTRLTVV.

This clonotype was observed a few times. This sequence joins TRBV5-1 and TRBJ2-7; D uncertain. This CDR3 has 13 residues. Per germline, CDR1 SGHRS and CDR2 YFSETQ. V was cut by 2 bases and J by 3 bases, with 9 bases left in between. The DNA of the CDR3 is TGCGCCAGCAGCTTTTCACAGAACTACGAGCAGTACTTC. Translated, it gives CASSFSQNYEQYF.

The CDR3 reads CASKKSYVGGSNQPQHF. CDR3 DNA: TGTGCCAGCAAGAAAAGCTATGTAGGGGGGAGCAATCAGCCCCAGCATTTT. The chain couples TRBV6-5 to TRBJ1-5; D is possibly TRBD1 (6 bases). Germline CDR1 and CDR2: MNHEY and SVGAGI. V dropped 7 bases and J dropped 1 base, with 20 bases sitting between them. This CDR3 contains 17 residues.

The CDR3 loop reads CATSRDRLATNEKLFF. The CDR3 nucleotides are TGTGCCACCAGCCGGGACAGGCTCGCAACTAATGAAAAACTGTTTTTT. V usage is TRBV15 and J usage is TRBJ1-4; 8 nucleotides align to TRBD1. The V gene's germline CDR1 is LNHNV and CDR2 YYDKDF (reference sequence). With V trimmed by 5 bases and J by 0 bases, 5 bases remained unmatched. There are 16 residues in the CDR3.

V is TRBV6-4 and J is TRBJ1-5, with TRBD1 as a possible D gene (5 bases). The CDR3 has 18 residues. V dropped 11 bases and J dropped 0 bases, with 26 bases sitting between them. In germline, CDR1 is MRHNA, CDR2 SNTAGT. CDR3 DNA: TGTGCCTTCAGTGGGGACCAGACTTTACCCTATAGCAATCAGCCCCAGCATTTT. Its translation is CAFSGDQTLPYSNQPQHF.

This clonotype was observed a few times. The chain links TRBV7-8 to TRBJ2-7; D is ambiguous. V was trimmed by 5 bases and J by 4 bases, leaving 6 bases between them. There are 11 residues in the CDR3. CDR1 is SGHVS, CDR2 FQNEAQ, per germline. CDR3 DNA sequence: TGTGCCAGCAGCGGCCAATACGAGCAGTACTTC. As protein: CASSGQYEQYF.

This clonotype appeared a few times. CDR3 in amino acids: CSARGGLITPYEQYV. The CDR3 nucleotides read TGCAGTGCTAGAGGAGGACTGATTACCCCCTACGAGCAGTACGTC. The chain joins TRBV20-1 to TRBJ2-7; the D gene is possibly TRBD2 (5 bases). The germline V and J ends were trimmed by 1 base and 2 bases, with 15 bases remaining between them. The CDR3 totals 15 residues. Germline V gene data show CDR1 as DFQATT and CDR2 as SNEGSKA (reference sequence).

This clonotype has ten or more counts. The chain uses TRBV7-9 and TRBJ2-1, with D perhaps matching TRBD1 (6 bases). This CDR3 contains 11 residues. V lost 5 bases and J 12 bases, leaving 11 bases between the germline ends. Germline-derived CDR1 and CDR2 are SEHNR and FQNEAQ (reference sequence). CDR3 DNA: TGTGCCAGCAGCGAGGGGGTAGGGCAGTTCTTC. It codes for CASSEGVGQFF.

This clonotype was seen more than once but under ten times. The chain uses TRBV30 and TRBJ2-7; D unresolved. Trimming took off 3 bases at V and 4 bases at J, with 7 bases between the two ends. Germline loops: CDR1 GTSNPN, CDR2 SVGIG (reference sequence). The CDR3 sequence is 11 residues long. Written as DNA, the CDR3 is TGTGCCTGGAGACTGGGTTACGAGCAGTACTTC. Protein: CAWRLGYEQYF.

The V gene is TRBV28, the J gene TRBJ2-7; D tentatively fits TRBD1 or TRBD2 (6 bases each). Trimming removed 6 bases from V and 6 bases from J, with 15 bases in between. Per the germline V gene, CDR1 is MDHEN and CDR2 is SYDVKM. The CDR3 spans 13 residues. The CDR3 loop is CASSRGGTPEQYV. The CDR3 coding sequence is TGTGCCAGCAGCCGGGGCGGGACACCCGAGCAGTACGTC.

This clonotype has a count of ten or more. The chain carries TRBV7-9 and TRBJ2-1, with D possibly being TRBD1 (5 bases). Trimming stripped 2 bases from V and 5 bases from J, with 16 bases between. Germline V gene lookup returns CDR1 SEHNR and CDR2 FQNEAQ (reference sequence). The CDR3 runs to 16 residues. This CDR3 is CASSLPTVAFHNEQFF. CDR3 coding DNA: TGTGCCAGCAGCTTACCGACAGTGGCTTTTCACAATGAGCAGTTCTTC.

This chain uses TRBV2 with TRBJ2-5, with TRBD2 as a possible D gene (5 bases). CDR1 and CDR2 from the germline V gene are SNHLY and FYNNEI. The CDR3 loop spans 14 amino acids. Trimming cost V 6 bases and J 0 bases, with 11 bases left between them. CDR3 nucleotides: TGTGCCAGCAGGTCAGCTAGCTACCAAGAGACCCAGTACTTC. Translated, it gives CASRSASYQETQYF.